The 20 T cell receptor beta chains presented below share a single source sample, sequenced in a study of blood T cell repertoires in COVID-19. Data came from immunoSEQ multiplex PCR; TCRdb stores just in-frame clones and leaves some out. Found here are approximately 100,000 clones, approximately 91% of them singletons; the top ten hold 0.97%. The sequenced sample consisted of peripheral blood. These receptors all come from a man aged 55 to 70 with acute or convalescent COVID-19.

The chain has TRBV30 and TRBJ2-2; tentative D call: TRBD2 (6 bases). The germline V gene encodes CDR1 GTSNPN and CDR2 SVGIG (reference sequence). The V and J ends lost 3 bases and 0 bases respectively, with 11 bases between them. The length of the CDR3 is 15 residues. The CDR3 loop is CAWSSSDPNTGELFF. The CDR3 nucleotides read TGTGCCTGGAGCTCTAGCGACCCGAACACCGGGGAGCTGTTTTTT.

The V gene is TRBV2, the J gene TRBJ2-2; D is unclear. Per germline, CDR1 SNHLY and CDR2 FYNNEI. V was clipped by 2 bases and J by 3 bases, with 13 bases between them. This CDR3 comprises 16 residues. CDR3 nucleotide sequence: TGTGCCAGCAGTGAACGCGGCCCCCGTGACACCGGGGAGCTGTTTTTT. It is translated as CASSERGPRDTGELFF.

This clone is a singleton in its sample. The chain links TRBV2 to TRBJ2-6; 7 bases match TRBD1. The CDR3 spans 20 residues. CDR1 SNHLY and CDR2 FYNNEI come from the germline V gene. V shed 6 bases, J shed 0 bases, and the junction held 17 bases outside the gene matches. The CDR3 here is CASRFGPWEDRASGANVLTF. The DNA of the CDR3 is TGTGCCAGCAGATTCGGGCCCTGGGAAGACAGGGCCTCTGGGGCCAACGTCCTGACTTTC.

This clone was seen a few times. V and J are TRBV29-1 and TRBJ2-3; no clear D gene. With 4 bases removed from V and 0 bases from J, the gap between germline ends came to 11 bases. The CDR3 has 14 amino acids. Looked up from germline, CDR1 is SQVTM and CDR2 is ANQGSEA. CDR3 bases: TGCAGCGTTGTACCTCCAGGTAGCACAGATACGCAGTATTTT. This sequence encodes CSVVPPGSTDTQYF.

This sequence joins TRBV11-3 and TRBJ2-5; D may be TRBD1 (7 bases). Deletions cut 5 bases from V and 1 base from J, with 11 bases between. This CDR3 has 14 residues. Germline CDR1 and CDR2: SGHNT and YENEEA. The CDR3 nucleotides are TGTGCCAGCAGCCCAGGGGGGACCCAAGAGACCCAGTACTTC. This gives the protein CASSPGGTQETQYF. The whole variable domain, remainder taken from reference TRBV11-3 and TRBJ2-5, is EAGVVQSPRYKIIEKKQPVAFWCNPISGHNTLYWYLQNLGQGPELLIRYENEEAVDDSQLPKDRFSAERLKGVDSTLKIQPAELGDSAVYLCASSPGGTQETQYFGPGTRLLVL.

The V call is TRBV2, the J call TRBJ2-1; TRBD1 agrees at 11 bases. CDR3 length: 16 residues. Germline V CDR1 and CDR2: SNHLY, FYNNEI. Germline trimming cut 1 base from V and 9 bases from J; bases unmatched to any gene: 8. CDR3 coding DNA: TGTGCCAGCAGTGAAGTAAGGACAGGGGGCTATGTTGAGCAGTTCTTC. Its translation: CASSEVRTGGYVEQFF.

This chain connects TRBV11-3 to TRBJ2-7; TRBD2 matches at 14 bases. This CDR3 spans 14 amino acids. Trimming cost V 6 bases and J 9 bases; bases outside gene matches: 7. Germline V gene data show CDR1 as SGHNT and CDR2 as YENEEA. The CDR3 sequence is CASSTGLAGAGQYV. The CDR3 DNA is TGTGCCAGCAGTACGGGACTAGCGGGAGCGGGGCAGTACGTC.

This chain connects TRBV9 to TRBJ2-5; TRBD2 agrees at 7 bases. This CDR3 is built from 15 residues. Germline assignment: CDR1 SGDLS and CDR2 YYNGEE. Losses at the gene ends were 0 bases for V and 3 bases for J; bases not matched to a gene: 5. The CDR3 nucleotides read TGTGCCAGCAGCGTAGGTGGGGGGGAAAAAGAGACCCAGTACTTC. It encodes CASSVGGGEKETQYF.

This clone was found a few times. V gene TRBV16 combines with J gene TRBJ1-3; D not resolved. The germline gives CDR1 KGHSY, CDR2 FQNENV. The V end was cut by 7 bases, the J end by 0 bases, with 13 bases between. This CDR3 contains 15 residues. CDR3 sequence: CASNLEARSGNTIYF. The CDR3 coding sequence is TGTGCCAGCAACCTGGAGGCCCGCTCTGGAAACACCATATATTTT.

The genes are TRBV12-3 or TRBV12-4 and TRBJ1-1, with TRBD1 matching over 8 bases. V trimming: 5 bases; J trimming: 5 bases; junction bases outside the gene matches: 4. This CDR3 spans 13 amino acids. The CDR3 region has the DNA TGTGCCAGCAGTCGGTACAGGGGGACTGAAGCTTTCTTT. Encoded protein: CASSRYRGTEAFF.

The gene calls are TRBV4-2 and TRBJ1-3; 8 bases fit TRBD1. Unmatched junction bases numbered 7, after V lost 0 bases and J lost 0 bases. The CDR3 totals 18 residues. Germline V gene data show CDR1 as LGHNA and CDR2 as YNFKEQ. The CDR3 nucleotides read TGTGCCAGCAGCCAAGACCCAATCGACAGGGGCTCTGGAAACACCATATATTTT. This gives the protein CASSQDPIDRGSGNTIYF.

The CDR3 here is CASSVVVNYGYTF. In DNA form, the CDR3 reads TGTGCCAGCAGCGTAGTCGTCAACTATGGCTACACCTTC. The chain carries TRBV9 and TRBJ1-2, with D hard to call. The V end lost 0 bases, the J end lost 2 bases, and 5 bases lay between the germline ends. Germline V gives CDR1 SGDLS, CDR2 YYNGEE. CDR3 length: 13 amino acids.

V usage is TRBV11-3 and J usage is TRBJ1-4; D remains unclear. V lost 5 bases, J lost 3 bases, and 7 bases lay in between. Germline loops: CDR1 SGHNT, CDR2 YENEEA. The CDR3 is 13 amino acids. The CDR3 DNA follows: TGTGCCAGCAGCGTCGGGGCTAATGAAAAACTGTTTTTT. This codes for CASSVGANEKLFF.

The chain employs TRBV5-1 and TRBJ2-1, with a possible D match to TRBD2 (7 bases). This CDR3 is 14 amino acids long. Germline-derived CDR1 and CDR2 are SGHRS and YFSETQ. With 7 bases removed from V and 4 bases from J, the gap between germline ends came to 15 bases. The CDR3 DNA sequence: TGCGCCAGCCGGGGGGCAGAACCTTACAATGAGCAGTTCTTC. Translated: CASRGAEPYNEQFF.

The chain is built from TRBV30 and TRBJ2-1, with 13 nucleotides matching TRBD2. Germline-derived CDR1 and CDR2 are GTSNPN and SVGIG (reference sequence). The CDR3 spans 14 residues. Trimming cost V 2 bases and J 8 bases; bases outside gene matches: 3. The CDR3 bases are TGTGCCTGGAGTCAGGGACTAGCGGGATATGAGCAGTTCTTC. It translates to CAWSQGLAGYEQFF.

The chain carries TRBV5-1 and TRBJ2-7, with D possibly being TRBD2 (6 bases). Germline CDR1 SGHRS, CDR2 YFSETQ. Trimming removed 0 bases at V and 2 bases at J, with 15 bases between. CDR3 length: 16 amino acids. The CDR3 DNA sequence: TGCGCCAGCAGCTTGGGATTCGGGAGCCCACCCTACGAGCAGTACGTC. Encoded protein: CASSLGFGSPPYEQYV.

The chain couples TRBV5-1 to TRBJ1-2, with 9 nucleotides matching TRBD1. Germline V gene lookup returns CDR1 SGHRS and CDR2 YFSETQ. With V trimmed by 4 bases and J by 6 bases, 7 bases remained unmatched. The CDR3 totals 14 residues. In DNA, the CDR3 is TGCGCCAGCAGCGGGGGACAGGGAGGAGATGGCTACACCTTC. Its protein product is CASSGGQGGDGYTF.

In DNA form, the CDR3 reads TGCGCCAGCAGCTTGATGGAGCAAATCGGGGGTGAAAAACTGTTTTTT. Its translation is CASSLMEQIGGEKLFF. The chain couples TRBV5-1 to TRBJ1-4, with D tentatively TRBD1 (5 bases). The V end lost 1 base, the J end lost 7 bases, and 17 bases lay between the germline ends. The CDR3 totals 16 residues. The germline V gene encodes CDR1 SGHRS and CDR2 YFSETQ.

J is TRBJ2-2 and V is TRBV7-2, with TRBD1 as a possible D gene (5 bases). V lost 6 bases to trimming and J lost 4 bases, with 12 bases between them. The germline CDR1 and CDR2 sequences are SGHTA and FQGNSA. This CDR3 contains 14 residues. The CDR3 sequence: CASSLVQGTGELFF. CDR3 DNA: TGTGCCAGCAGTTTGGTCCAGGGCACCGGGGAGCTGTTTTTT.

Details on this clone: The sample has other DNA sequences that encode this CDR3 too. The chain joins TRBV19 to TRBJ2-6; D uncertain. V lost 3 bases and J lost 0, with 6 bases in between. The germline CDR1 and CDR2 sequences are LNHDA and SQIVND (reference sequence). The CDR3 is made up of 15 amino acids. The chain's CDR3 is CASSIGSSGANVLTF. Written as DNA, the CDR3 is TGTGCCAGTAGTATTGGCTCCTCTGGGGCCAACGTCCTGACTTTC.